These T cell receptor beta chains were read from a single sample in a study of blood T cell repertoires in COVID-19. Repertoires were generated with immunoSEQ multiplex PCR, while TCRdb's copy carries only in-frame clones and drops some. There are around 160,000 clones in the sample; 80% to 90% occur only once, and more than 7.5% lies in the top ten. The specimen was peripheral blood. The receptors were gathered from a woman in her sixties or seventies with COVID-19, enrolled during active disease. Both conserved end residues are part of each CDR3. The order of the fields is D gene, V gene, clone size, J gene, CDR3 DNA, CDR3 protein. The D gene is left open where the match is weak. The size field is filled for only some rows; it gives once, few, many or a size class.

>TRBD2|TRBV7-8|NA|TRBJ2-7
TGTGCCAGCAGCGAGCGGGAGAGGAGCTCCTACGAGCAGTACTTC
CASSERERSSYEQYF
>TRBD2|TRBV19|NA|TRBJ2-1
TGTGCCAGTAGTATAGCGGGGGGGCCGTATGAGCAGTTCTTC
CASSIAGGPYEQFF
>TRBD1|TRBV19|NA|TRBJ1-1
TGTGCCAGTAGTAGCCGACAGGGGAACACTGAAGCTTTCTTT
CASSSRQGNTEAFF
>TRBD1|TRBV7-6|NA|TRBJ1-2
TGTGCCAGCAGCCCAGGGTGGACAGGGGGCATCTATGGCTACACCTTC
CASSPGWTGGIYGYTF
>TRBD2|TRBV3-1/TRBV3-2|NA|TRBJ2-5
TGTGCCAGCAGCCCCAGTAGGGCCGGGACTAGCGGGGGGGCAGGAGAGACCCAGTACTTC
CASSPSRAGTSGGAGETQYF
>NA|TRBV19|NA|TRBJ2-7
TGTGCCAGTAGTATCGCTCAGTTACACTACGAGCAGTACTTC
CASSIAQLHYEQYF
>TRBD2|TRBV19|NA|TRBJ2-3
TGTGCCAGTAGTATTACTAGCGGGTCCTCAGATACGCAGTATTTT
CASSITSGSSDTQYF
>NA|TRBV6-5|NA|TRBJ1-6
TGTGCCAGCAGACGGTCCTATAATTCACCCCTCCACTTT
CASRRSYNSPLHF
>NA|TRBV3-1/TRBV3-2|NA|TRBJ1-6
TGTGCCAGCAGCCAAGAAGCAGGTCTACCGTCACCCCTCCACTTT
CASSQEAGLPSPLHF
>TRBD1|TRBV5-1|NA|TRBJ2-3
TGCGCCAGCACCTTGGGACAGCCCGCAGATACGCAGTATTTT
CASTLGQPADTQYF
>TRBD1|TRBV19|NA|TRBJ1-2
TGTGCCAGTAGTATAGATCTACAGGGGGCCTTTGGCTACACCTTC
CASSIDLQGAFGYTF
>TRBD2|TRBV18|once|TRBJ2-3
TGTGCCAGCTCACCAAAGCGGGGGGCAAGCACAGATACGCAGTATTTT
CASSPKRGASTDTQYF
>NA|TRBV6-1|few|TRBJ1-6
TGTGCCAGCAGTGGAACTATGGGGGGGGAAATTTCACCCCTCCACTTT
CASSGTMGGEISPLHF
>TRBD1|TRBV30|NA|TRBJ1-4
TGTGCCTGGCAATGGACAGGGGGGGAAAAACTGTTTTTT
CAWQWTGGEKLFF
>NA|TRBV2|NA|TRBJ1-6
TGTGCCAGCAGTGATAACGGAGGACAGTCACCCCTCCACTTT
CASSDNGGQSPLHF
>TRBD2|TRBV7-6|once|TRBJ2-3
TGTGCCAGCAGCCCCGCCGGGGCGGGGGGGCCCGGTACAGATACGCAGTATTTT
CASSPAGAGGPGTDTQYF
>NA|TRBV6-6|NA|TRBJ1-3
TGTGCCAGCAGTGGGGGCGATTTCTCTGGAAACACCATATATTTT
CASSGGDFSGNTIYF
>NA|TRBV11-3|NA|TRBJ2-2
TGTGCCAGCCGGCGGACAGCGAACACCGGGGAGCTGTTTTTT
CASRRTANTGELFF
>NA|TRBV11-2|NA|TRBJ1-2
TGTGCCAGCAGCCCCGTAGGGAGGGGTGACGGCTATGGCTACACCTTC
CASSPVGRGDGYGYTF
>NA|TRBV7-9|NA|TRBJ1-1
TGTGCCAGCAGCTTACTACCGGGACTTGGGGTGAACACTGAAGCTTTCTTT
CASSLLPGLGVNTEAFF
>NA|TRBV7-6|NA|TRBJ2-3
TGTGCCAGCAGCCCAAGACTAGTCCCCGCTAGCACAGATACGCAGTATTTT
CASSPRLVPASTDTQYF
>TRBD1|TRBV5-4|NA|TRBJ2-3
TGTGCCAGCAGAGGGACAGCTAGCACAGATACGCAGTATTTT
CASRGTASTDTQYF
>NA|TRBV11-3|NA|TRBJ1-1
TGTGCCAGCAGCCCTACGGGGAACACTGAAGCTTTCTTT
CASSPTGNTEAFF
>NA|TRBV12-3/TRBV12-4|once|TRBJ2-3
TGTGCCAGCAGCTTACAGAGCACAGATACGCAGTATTTT
CASSLQSTDTQYF
>NA|TRBV11-3|NA|TRBJ2-1
TGTGCCAGCAGCTTAGGTACCTCCTTAGACAATGAGCAGTTCTTC
CASSLGTSLDNEQFF
>NA|TRBV5-1|NA|TRBJ2-2
TGCGCCAGCAGCAGGACAGTAAACACCGGGGAGCTGTTTTTT
CASSRTVNTGELFF
>NA|TRBV7-2|NA|TRBJ1-2
TGTGCCAGCAGCTGGCTGACGGGAGATGGCTACACCTTC
CASSWLTGDGYTF
>NA|TRBV12-5|NA|TRBJ2-5
TGTGCCACCACTACGGGTGAGACCCAGTACTTC
CATTTGETQYF
>NA|TRBV16|NA|TRBJ1-6
TGTGCCAGCAGCCAAGGAGGCAAGGTGCTCCACTTT
CASSQGGKVLHF
>NA|TRBV7-9|NA|TRBJ2-4
TGTGCCAGCAGCTTAGTTTGGGAGGAAATGGCCAAAAACATTCAGTACTTC
CASSLVWEEMAKNIQYF
>NA|TRBV13|few|TRBJ2-7
TGTGCCAGCAGCTACCCGAATGGAGGACTCGAGCAGTACTTC
CASSYPNGGLEQYF
>NA|TRBV28|NA|TRBJ2-5
TGTGCCAGTTGGGACATCCAAGAGACCCAGTACTTC
CASWDIQETQYF
>TRBD1|TRBV15|NA|TRBJ1-6
TGTGCCACCAGCAAACACAGGGGGGGTTCACCCCTCCACTTT
CATSKHRGGSPLHF
>TRBD2|TRBV14|NA|TRBJ2-5
TGTGCCAGCAGCCAAAAAAGCGGGGTGGCACAAGAGACCCAGTACTTC
CASSQKSGVAQETQYF
>NA|TRBV14|NA|TRBJ1-1
TGTGCCAGCAGCTACGACAGGCTTCACACTGAAGCTTTCTTT
CASSYDRLHTEAFF
>NA|TRBV7-8|once|TRBJ1-1
TGTGCCAGCAGCTTAGTAGAGGGGGGGATGAACACTGAAGCTTTCTTT
CASSLVEGGMNTEAFF
>NA|TRBV19|NA|TRBJ2-1
TGTGCCAGTAGTGCAATAGACCAGGCCAATGAGCAGTTCTTC
CASSAIDQANEQFF
>TRBD1|TRBV19|once|TRBJ1-1
TGTGCCAGTAGTATTATGACAGGGCAGAACACTGAAGCTTTCTTT
CASSIMTGQNTEAFF
>TRBD1|TRBV7-9|once|TRBJ1-2
TGTGCCAGCAGCTTCTCGGGGGACAGGGCTTATGGCTACACCTTC
CASSFSGDRAYGYTF
>NA|TRBV4-1|NA|TRBJ2-7
TGCGCCAGCAGCCCTATGAGAGGAAGCGAGCAGTACTTC
CASSPMRGSEQYF
>NA|TRBV6-1|few|TRBJ1-5
TGTGCCAGCAGTGAGGTGGGTACACTAGGTCAGCCCCAGCATTTT
CASSEVGTLGQPQHF
>TRBD1|TRBV30|NA|TRBJ2-7
TGTGCCTGGAGCCCTGGACAGGGGAACAGGGACGAGCAGTACTTC
CAWSPGQGNRDEQYF
>TRBD1|TRBV7-9|NA|TRBJ1-6
TGTGCCAGCAGTCGAGGAGGGGACAGTTTCGGTAATTCACCCCTCCACTTT
CASSRGGDSFGNSPLHF
>NA|TRBV11-2|NA|TRBJ1-3
TGTGCCAGCAGCGTGGCACCGTCTGGAAACACCATATATTTT
CASSVAPSGNTIYF
>TRBD2|TRBV3-1/TRBV3-2|NA|TRBJ2-3
TGTGCCAGCAGCCTACTAGCGGGGGGGCGAGGAACAGATACGCAGTATTTT
CASSLLAGGRGTDTQYF
>TRBD1|TRBV6-2/TRBV6-3|medium-sized|TRBJ1-1
TGTGCCAGCAGTTCCTCCGGGACAGACTATCTGAAAGCTTTCTTT
CASSSSGTDYLKAFF
>TRBD2|TRBV11-2|NA|TRBJ2-3
TGTGCCAGCAGCTTAGCGGGGGGGCGGTTAGATACGCAGTATTTT
CASSLAGGRLDTQYF
>NA|TRBV5-1|NA|TRBJ1-4
TGCGCCAGCAGCTTGGTGGCAGGGCCGGTGGGCGAAAAACTGTTTTTT
CASSLVAGPVGEKLFF
>NA|TRBV4-2|NA|TRBJ1-2
TGTGCCAGCAGCCAAGATCGGGAGGACCGCGCTGGGTATGGCTACACCTTC
CASSQDREDRAGYGYTF
>TRBD1|TRBV27|NA|TRBJ2-7
TGTGCCAGCAGGGTACAGGGGGCCCTCCCTTATGGGCAGTACTTC
CASRVQGALPYGQYF
>NA|TRBV21-1|NA|TRBJ1-6
TGTGCCAGCAGCAAAGGCAGGGCCCATAATTCACCCCTCCACTTT
CASSKGRAHNSPLHF
>NA|TRBV2|NA|TRBJ2-7
TGTGCCAGCAGGGGGACTCGCACCACCTACGAGCAGTACTTC
CASRGTRTTYEQYF
>NA|TRBV12-3/TRBV12-4|NA|TRBJ1-2
TGTGCCAGCAGTTTGGTCATGGGAGCCGACTACACCTTC
CASSLVMGADYTF
>TRBD2|TRBV7-2|once|TRBJ2-3
TGTGCCAGCAGCCTCAGAGGACTAGATGTAAATACGCAGTATTTT
CASSLRGLDVNTQYF
>TRBD1|TRBV19|NA|TRBJ1-5
TGTGCCAGTAGTTGGACAGGGTATCAGCCCCAGCATTTT
CASSWTGYQPQHF
>TRBD2|TRBV13|NA|TRBJ2-7
TGTGCCAGCAGCTTTGGTCAACGCGGGGGGGCCTACGAGCAGTACTTC
CASSFGQRGGAYEQYF
>TRBD2|TRBV7-3|NA|TRBJ2-2
TGTGCCAGCAGCCTCGGACTAGCGGGGTTTTCCGGGGAGCTGTTTTTT
CASSLGLAGFSGELFF